The clone carrying this T cell receptor beta chain was found a few times. V lost 6 bases and J lost 5, with 10 bases in between. The CDR3 spans 12 residues. Germline CDR1 reads SGDLS; CDR2 reads YYNGEE. This sample stems from a study of CD8 T cells in ankylosing spondylitis. TCRdb reanalysed the 5' RACE reads using MiXCR and keeps one entry per CDR3 protein. This sample has roughly 220,000 distinct CDR3 sequences, with about 10% found just once. Sequenced input: blood, either unsorted or a sorted T cell fraction (not recorded which). This TCR came from a male donor with ankylosing spondylitis or in good health (not recorded which). The V and J genes are TRBV9 and TRBJ2-3, with D hard to call. The CDR3 reads CASIGRIDTQYF. The DNA of the CDR3 is TGTGCCAGCATCGGACGGATAGATACGCAGTATTTT.